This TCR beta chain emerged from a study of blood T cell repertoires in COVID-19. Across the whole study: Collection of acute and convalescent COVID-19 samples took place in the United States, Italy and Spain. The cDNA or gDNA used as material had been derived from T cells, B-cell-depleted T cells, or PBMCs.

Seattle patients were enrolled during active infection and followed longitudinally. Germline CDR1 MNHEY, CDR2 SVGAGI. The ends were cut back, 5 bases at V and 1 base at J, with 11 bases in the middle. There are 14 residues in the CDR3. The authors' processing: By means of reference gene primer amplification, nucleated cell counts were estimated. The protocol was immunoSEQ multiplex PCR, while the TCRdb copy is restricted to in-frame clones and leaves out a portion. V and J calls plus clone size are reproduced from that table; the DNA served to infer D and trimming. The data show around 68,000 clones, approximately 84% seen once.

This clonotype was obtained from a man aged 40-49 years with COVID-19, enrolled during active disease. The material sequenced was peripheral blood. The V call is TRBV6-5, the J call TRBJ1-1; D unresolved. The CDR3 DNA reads TGTGCCAGCAGTCTTTCTGCAGGGAACACTGAAGCTTTCTTT. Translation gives CASSLSAGNTEAFF.